One and the same sample provided the 20 T cell receptor beta chains below, sequenced in a study of blood T cell repertoires in COVID-19. Clones were sequenced by immunoSEQ multiplex PCR, and TCRdb holds only the in-frame ones, with some missing. The sample shows a few hundred thousand clones, 86% of them seen only once. Source material: PBMCs or T cells enriched from blood (not recorded which). The receptors derive from a woman in her twenties or thirties who had been exposed to COVID-19.

There are a few counts of this clone. This chain connects TRBV15 to TRBJ1-1, with 9 bases matching TRBD1. The germline V gene has CDR1 LNHNV and CDR2 YYDKDF (reference sequence). The CDR3 sequence is 18 residues long. V dropped 0 bases and J dropped 4; count of bases not matched to a gene: 12. DNA for the CDR3: TGTGCCACCAGCAGAGACCGCGGGACAGGGCCTAAAAGCACTGAAGCTTTCTTT. Protein: CATSRDRGTGPKSTEAFF.

In this sample, this clone turned up a few times. The rearrangement joins TRBV30 to TRBJ2-7; TRBD2 aligns across 10 bases. The V gene's germline CDR1 is GTSNPN and CDR2 SVGIG (reference sequence). Trimming took 8 bases from V and 4 from J; bases not matched to a gene: 8. The CDR3 consists of 13 residues. The CDR3 DNA reads TGTGCCGGGGCTAGCGGGGGACCATACGAGCAGTACTTC. This gives the protein CAGASGGPYEQYF.

This clone was picked up one time. The chain has TRBV2 and TRBJ1-5, with 9 bases fitting TRBD1. J was trimmed by 2 bases and V by 9 bases; bases with no gene match: 14. The CDR3 extends over 17 amino acids. The germline V gene has CDR1 SNHLY and CDR2 FYNNEI. This CDR3 reads CARRSVLTGGGNQPQHF. The DNA for the CDR3 is TGTGCCAGGCGATCTGTCTTGACAGGGGGTGGCAATCAGCCCCAGCATTTT. Based on the CDR3 plus reference TRBV2 and TRBJ1-5, the full variable domain is EPEVTQTPSHQVTQMGQEVILRCVPISNHLYFYWYRQILGQKVEFLVSFYNNEISEKSEIFDDQFSVERPDGSNFTLKIRSTKLEDSAMYFCARRSVLTGGGNQPQHFGDGTRLSIL.

This chain joins TRBV19 and TRBJ2-7; possible D gene TRBD1, 6 bases. The CDR3 sequence is 12 residues long. Per germline, CDR1 LNHDA and CDR2 SQIVND (reference sequence). Trimming removed 5 bases at V and 4 bases at J, with 9 bases between. The CDR3: CASSPQGYEQYF. CDR3 nucleotide sequence: TGTGCCAGTAGTCCACAGGGTTACGAGCAGTACTTC.

The rearrangement joins TRBV19 to TRBJ2-2, with D perhaps TRBD2 (6 bases). CDR1 and CDR2 from the germline V gene are LNHDA and SQIVND (reference sequence). Trimming took off 6 bases at V and 4 bases at J, with 9 bases between the two ends. This CDR3 has 13 residues. This chain's CDR3 is CASSLGGTGELFF. Here the CDR3 DNA reads TGTGCCAGTAGCCTCGGGGGCACCGGGGAGCTGTTTTTT.

V is TRBV3-1 (or the pseudogene TRBV3-2) and J is TRBJ2-7; TRBD1 might be the D (6 bases). The CDR3 has 14 amino acids. The V gene lost 4 bases and the J gene lost 4 bases, with 14 bases spanning the gap. Looked up from germline, CDR1 is LGHDT and CDR2 is YNNKEL (reference sequence). The CDR3 sequence: CASSRMAGAYEQYF. The CDR3 coding sequence is TGTGCCAGCAGCCGTATGGCAGGGGCTTACGAGCAGTACTTC.

The V call is TRBV11-2, the J call TRBJ2-3; tentative D call: TRBD1 (6 bases). The CDR3 spans 14 residues. The V end was cut by 2 bases, the J end by 10 bases, with 16 bases between. Germline V lookup: CDR1 SGHAT, CDR2 FQNNGV. The CDR3 region is CASSLQQGWSPQYF. CDR3 sequence (DNA): TGTGCCAGCAGCTTACAACAGGGTTGGAGTCCGCAGTATTTT.

CDR3 loop: CASSFGQTNTDTQYF. The CDR3 DNA is TGCGCCAGCAGCTTTGGACAGACAAACACAGATACGCAGTATTTT. The J gene is TRBJ2-3, the V gene TRBV5-1; D is perhaps TRBD1 (6 bases). This CDR3 has 15 amino acids. The V end lost 2 bases, the J end lost 2 bases, and 12 bases lay between the germline ends. Germline CDR1 SGHRS, CDR2 YFSETQ. Full variable domain (remainder filled in from reference TRBV5-1 and TRBJ2-3): KAGVTQTPRYLIKTRGQQVTLSCSPISGHRSVSWYQQTPGQGLQFLFEYFSETQRNKGNFPGRFSGRQFSNSRSEMNVSTLELGDSALYLCASSFGQTNTDTQYFGPGTRLTVL.

The V and J genes are TRBV10-3 and TRBJ1-1; TRBD1 is a possible D gene (5 bases). CDR1 ENHRY and CDR2 SYGVKD come from the germline V gene. The CDR3 runs to 15 residues. The V gene lost 6 bases and the J gene lost 1 base, with 15 bases spanning the gap. The DNA of the CDR3 is TGTGCCATCAGAAGCAGGGAAGAGCAGAACACTGAAGCTTTCTTT. This codes for CAIRSREEQNTEAFF.

The V and J genes are TRBV7-8 and TRBJ1-5; the match to TRBD1 covers 12 bases. V dropped 2 bases and J dropped 6; count of bases not matched to a gene: 5. The CDR3 runs to 16 residues. Germline V gene lookup returns CDR1 SGHVS and CDR2 FQNEAQ. The CDR3 spells CASSLPGTGGPQPQHF. CDR3 nucleotide sequence: TGTGCCAGCAGCTTACCGGGGACAGGGGGCCCTCAGCCCCAGCATTTT.

The V call is TRBV4-1, the J call TRBJ2-1; maybe TRBD1 (5 bases). CDR3 length: 16 amino acids. Germline lookup yields CDR1 MGHRA and CDR2 YSYEKL. The V end was cut by 0 bases, the J end by 4 bases, with 13 bases between. The CDR3 sequence is CASSQEEGVAYNEQFF. The CDR3 DNA reads TGCGCCAGCAGCCAAGAGGAAGGGGTTGCATACAATGAGCAGTTCTTC.

This clone was detected once. The chain couples TRBV5-6 to TRBJ2-5; a weak D match, TRBD2 (5 bases). CDR3 length: 15 residues. Germline V lookup: CDR1 SGHDT, CDR2 YYEEEE. Deletions cut 0 bases from V and 1 base from J, with 10 bases between. The CDR3 nucleotides read TGTGCCAGCAGCTTGGACCCGGGATTCCAAGAGACCCAGTACTTC. As protein: CASSLDPGFQETQYF. Using reference TRBV5-6 and TRBJ2-5 for the parts outside the CDR3, the full variable domain is DAGVTQSPTHLIKTRGQQVTLRCSPKSGHDTVSWYQQALGQGPQFIFQYYEEEERQRGNFPDRFSGHQFPNYSSELNVNALLLGDSALYLCASSLDPGFQETQYFGPGTRLLVL.

The CDR3 protein is CASSDLGGYGYTF. In nucleotides, the CDR3 is TGTGCCAGCAGTGACTTGGGGGGCTATGGCTACACCTTC. This chain uses TRBV6-4 with TRBJ1-2, with D tentatively TRBD1 (5 bases). The length of the CDR3 is 13 residues. Germline V lookup: CDR1 MRHNA, CDR2 SNTAGT. Trimming took 1 base from V and 4 from J, leaving 7 bases between them.

The rearrangement uses TRBV12-5 and TRBJ2-2, with a possible D match to TRBD1 (6 bases). In germline, CDR1 is LGHNT, CDR2 FRNRAP. This CDR3 region has 16 residues. V was cut by 8 bases and J by 3 bases, with 19 bases left in between. The CDR3 loop reads CASNPPGHSYTGELFF. Written as DNA, the CDR3 is TGTGCTAGTAACCCTCCGGGACATAGCTACACCGGGGAGCTGTTTTTT.

J is TRBJ1-3 and V is TRBV27; D is undetermined. The germline CDR1 and CDR2 sequences are MNHEY and SMNVEV (reference sequence). The CDR3 has 15 residues. V was shortened by 6 bases and J by 0 bases, with 12 bases between the two germline ends. The CDR3 sequence: CASRPQVISGNTIYF. The CDR3 bases are TGTGCCAGCAGACCCCAGGTTATCTCTGGAAACACCATATATTTT.

V is TRBV2 and J is TRBJ1-5, with 7 bases identical to TRBD1. The V gene end was trimmed by 3 bases and the J gene end by 6 bases; junction bases not matched to a gene: 8. CDR1 is SNHLY, CDR2 FYNNEI, per germline. This CDR3 region has 15 residues. DNA of the CDR3: TGTGCCAGCAGTGAGATCGGGACAGAGGGTCAGCCCCAGCATTTT. It specifies CASSEIGTEGQPQHF.

The chain is built from TRBV6-5 and TRBJ1-1; D is uncertain. The germline gives CDR1 MNHEY, CDR2 SVGAGI. This CDR3 has 16 amino acids. The V end was cut by 4 bases, the J end by 1 base, with 16 bases between. DNA of the CDR3: TGTGCCAGCAGTTCCGCCGTACATGGCCAGAACACTGAAGCTTTCTTT. Its translation: CASSSAVHGQNTEAFF.

The chain joins TRBV7-2 to TRBJ1-2; TRBD1 matches 12 bases. CDR1 is SGHTA, CDR2 FQGNSA, per germline. The CDR3 runs 14 residues. The J segment lost 5 bases and the V segment lost 6 bases, leaving 4 bases of the junction unmatched. The CDR3 sequence is CASSLGQGAYGYTF. The CDR3 coding sequence is TGTGCCAGCAGTCTGGGACAGGGGGCATATGGCTACACCTTC.

The chain couples TRBV19 to TRBJ1-5, with 7 bases that match TRBD1. Germline V gene lookup returns CDR1 LNHDA and CDR2 SQIVND (reference sequence). The CDR3 spans 14 residues. Trimming took 3 bases from V and 6 from J; bases not matched to a gene: 5. The CDR3 reads CASSMTGLSQPQHF. The CDR3 region has the DNA TGTGCCAGTAGTATGACAGGGCTGAGTCAGCCCCAGCATTTT.

This clone was found once. As DNA, the CDR3 is TGTGCCAGCAGCGAGCCCGAGGAAGAAAAACTGTTTTTT. As protein: CASSEPEEEKLFF. This chain joins TRBV7-9 and TRBJ1-4; D unclear. Germline CDR1 SEHNR, CDR2 FQNEAQ (reference sequence). With 5 bases removed from V and 8 bases from J, the gap between germline ends came to 12 bases. This CDR3 contains 13 residues.